This T cell receptor beta chain stems from a study of blood T cell repertoires in COVID-19. Overall study context: T cells, B-cell-depleted T cells, or PBMCs supplied cDNA or gDNA.

Those who participated ranged in age from 18 to 89 years and resided in around 22 US areas. Cohort assignment relied on participant-reported clinical history. Trimming shortened V by 5 bases and J by 3 bases, and 29 bases separated the two germline ends. The CDR3 runs 19 residues. Germline CDR1 and CDR2: MDHEN and SYDVKM. The repertoire was sequenced with immunoSEQ multiplex PCR; TCRdb's copy has only in-frame clones and lacks some. The sample lists fewer than 400,000 clones; 88% were seen once. The source material was PBMCs or T cells enriched from blood (not recorded which). The sequence was collected from a man aged 25 to 45 who had recovered from COVID-19. The V call is TRBV28, the J call TRBJ2-7; tentatively, D is TRBD1 (6 bases). CDR3 in amino acids: CASSPFPRGGTFPYYEQYF. CDR3 bases: TGTGCCAGCAGTCCCTTCCCTCGAGGGGGTACCTTCCCTTACTACGAGCAGTACTTC.